This is a list of T cell receptor beta chains from one sample in a study of Ad26.COV2.S vaccination and SARS-CoV-2 variants. The assay was immunoSEQ multiplex PCR, and TCRdb's table has in-frame clones only and misses some. The sample includes about 180,000 clones, roughly 89% of them seen just once. The material was peripheral blood, obtained after recovery from COVID-19. These receptors were taken from a human donor who had recovered from COVID-19. Both conserved end residues are part of each CDR3.

>TRBV14|TRBJ2-7
CASSTVLSGPSYEQYF
>TRBV19|TRBJ1-6
CASSGTGRSYNSPLHF
>TRBV7-9|TRBJ1-6
CASRTGSSPLHF
>TRBV7-9|TRBJ1-1
CASTQGGSTEAFF
>TRBV6-1|TRBJ2-1
CASSEEWLRTSVNNEQFF
>TRBV2|TRBJ1-5
CASSVDRVDQPQHF
>TRBV3-1/TRBV3-2|TRBJ1-1
CASSPDRAAEAFF
>TRBV6-1|TRBJ1-4
CASSEHYQREKLFF
>TRBV5-1|TRBJ2-1
CASSLLSGTSGSTSYNEQFF
>TRBV6-5|TRBJ1-3
CASRPPGGTGNTIYF
>TRBV29-1|TRBJ2-7
CSVRPENSYEQYF
>TRBV7-6|TRBJ2-4
CASSLAYGTGGKNIQYF
>TRBV5-4|TRBJ2-7
CASSRRLAGAYEQYF
>TRBV2|TRBJ1-1
CASTMNTEAFF
>TRBV28|TRBJ1-2
CASSYPERYGGYTF
>TRBV19|TRBJ2-3
CASSIELLDTQYF
>TRBV12-5|TRBJ2-2
CASGSPLAMNTGELFF
>TRBV7-9|TRBJ2-5
CASSLALEGQETQYF
>TRBV9|TRBJ2-7
CASSLGGTPLYEQYF
>TRBV7-3|TRBJ2-5
CASSFTSGRLETQYF
>TRBV5-1|TRBJ2-7
CASSLNLGYEQYF
>TRBV3-1/TRBV3-2|TRBJ1-1
CASSLTGGNEAFF
>TRBV19|TRBJ1-1
CASSTGRSMNTEAFF
>TRBV6-5|TRBJ1-2
CASSYLQGSFDYGYTF
>TRBV2|TRBJ1-1
CASNDRAEEAFF
>TRBV9|TRBJ2-1
CASSVDGRPHNEQFF
>TRBV10-1|TRBJ2-7
CAEETAFILYEQYF
>TRBV30|TRBJ2-7
CAWSHSFSSGARGEQYF
>TRBV12-3/TRBV12-4|TRBJ1-1
CASGTARGAEAFF
>TRBV11-2|TRBJ2-7
CASSLVGRSEQYF
>TRBV7-9|TRBJ2-7
CASSPSGGGRNEQYF
>TRBV18|TRBJ2-7
CASSPVGGYEQYF
>TRBV29-1|TRBJ1-1
CSVKRPGTGNTEAFF
>TRBV7-8|TRBJ2-1
CASSLFGTGPYNEQFF
>TRBV3-1/TRBV3-2|TRBJ2-7
CASSPTPGQAVNYEQYF
>TRBV11-3|TRBJ2-3
CASSRRGTDTQYF
>TRBV3-1/TRBV3-2|TRBJ1-1
CASSPFVGAAEAFF
>TRBV4-1|TRBJ2-7
CASSQDGGTKLYEQYF
>TRBV11-2|TRBJ2-1
CASSLGVDNEQFF
>TRBV19|TRBJ2-1
CASSIILGSGDEQFF
>TRBV19|TRBJ2-2
CASRREDGTGELFF
>TRBV30|TRBJ2-4
CAWSVQEDIQYF
>TRBV15|TRBJ1-1
CATSREPMNTEAFF
>TRBV3-1/TRBV3-2|TRBJ1-5
CASSQGTHGRGDQPQHF
>TRBV3-1/TRBV3-2|TRBJ2-1
CASSGAGSEQFF
>TRBV5-1|TRBJ1-5
CASSLEVGTQPQHF
>TRBV5-6|TRBJ2-7
CASSLVNSYEQYF
>TRBV6-5|TRBJ1-2
CASSNNLDRGYTF
>TRBV2|TRBJ1-1
CASSGDREQGAFAFF
>TRBV5-1|TRBJ2-5
CASSFSGTSGLETQYF
>TRBV4-1|TRBJ2-7
CASSQDVQISYEQYF
>TRBV6-1|TRBJ2-1
CASSEGLEVNEQFF
>TRBV5-1|TRBJ2-1
CASSLLAGGGSEQFF
>TRBV12-2|TRBJ2-5
CASRAAPHSSSGLQETQYF
>TRBV19|TRBJ2-3
CASSLRLGSGTDTQYF